The 27 T cell receptor beta chains presented below share a single source sample, sequenced in a study of cytomegalovirus exposure and HLA in healthy donors. The method was immunoSEQ multiplex PCR; TCRdb's version includes in-frame clones alone and lacks a portion of them. The table shows 90,000 to 130,000 clones, with approximately 89% occurring only once. The sample was PBMCs. The source of these receptors is a woman aged 18-29 years in good health and CMV-seronegative.

This chain connects TRBV5-6 to TRBJ1-6, with D perhaps matching TRBD1 (6 bases). Trimming took off 0 bases at V and 8 bases at J, with 9 bases between the two ends. This CDR3 is built from 14 residues. From germline, CDR1 is SGHDT and CDR2 YYEEEE. In DNA, the CDR3 is TGTGCCAGCAGCTTGGACAGGGCTTATTCACCCCTCCACTTT. Translated: CASSLDRAYSPLHF.

V is TRBV7-9 and J is TRBJ2-3; 7 bases are a match to TRBD2. Germline lookup yields CDR1 SEHNR and CDR2 FQNEAQ (reference sequence). The CDR3 sequence is 14 residues long. J gave up 4 bases and V 3 bases, and 4 bases lay outside the gene matches. CDR3 sequence reads: CASSLGLAADTQYF. The CDR3 DNA is TGTGCCAGCAGCTTGGGGCTAGCGGCAGATACGCAGTATTTT.

The V gene is TRBV19, the J gene TRBJ2-7; 10 bases are shared with TRBD2. This CDR3 has 14 residues. CDR1 LNHDA and CDR2 SQIVND come from the germline V gene (reference sequence). Losses at the gene ends were 3 bases for V and 3 bases for J; bases not matched to a gene: 2. For the CDR3, the DNA is TGTGCCAGTAGTATTACTAGCGGGGACTACGAGCAGTACTTC. Amino acid sequence: CASSITSGDYEQYF.

CDR3 in amino acids: CASSEGGSNEKLFF. In DNA, the CDR3 is TGTGCCAGCAGCGAAGGAGGGTCCAATGAAAAACTGTTTTTT. The chain has TRBV7-3 and TRBJ1-4; D unresolved. The CDR3 spans 14 residues. V lost 5 bases and J 5 bases, leaving 12 bases between the germline ends. Per germline, CDR1 SGHTA and CDR2 FQGTGA.

The CDR3 nucleotides are TGTGCCAGCAGTTTCAGGGGCGCCTATAATTCACCCCTCCACTTT. Translated, it gives CASSFRGAYNSPLHF. The rearrangement links TRBV27 to TRBJ1-6, with D tentatively TRBD1 (6 bases). The CDR3 loop spans 15 amino acids. V lost 3 bases to trimming and J lost 2 bases, with 8 bases between them. Germline CDR1 and CDR2: MNHEY and SMNVEV (reference sequence).

This sequence joins TRBV2 and TRBJ2-3, with TRBD2 matching 7 bases. This CDR3 comprises 13 residues. After removal of 3 bases from V and 4 bases from J, the junction contained 1 base not matched to a gene. Germline CDR1 is SNHLY and CDR2 is FYNNEI. The CDR3 is CASSEGGADTQYF. CDR3 coding DNA: TGTGCCAGCAGTGAGGGGGGGGCAGATACGCAGTATTTT. Using reference TRBV2 and TRBJ2-3 for the parts outside the CDR3, the full variable domain is EPEVTQTPSHQVTQMGQEVILRCVPISNHLYFYWYRQILGQKVEFLVSFYNNEISEKSEIFDDQFSVERPDGSNFTLKIRSTKLEDSAMYFCASSEGGADTQYFGPGTRLTVL.

V is TRBV6-1 and J is TRBJ1-1; D unresolved. The germline V and J ends were trimmed by 6 bases and 4 bases, with 18 bases remaining between them. Germline V gene data show CDR1 as MNHNS and CDR2 as SASEGT. The CDR3 totals 15 residues. CDR3 region: CASSEDLGVRTEAFF. The CDR3 DNA is TGTGCCAGCAGCGAGGACCTCGGGGTCCGCACTGAAGCTTTCTTT.

This chain uses TRBV7-6 with TRBJ1-2; D not resolved. The germline V and J ends were trimmed by 5 bases and 3 bases, with 16 bases remaining between them. The CDR3 covers 15 residues. In germline, CDR1 is SGHVS, CDR2 FNYEAQ. CDR3 DNA: TGTGCCAGCAGCCCCGGTTTCGTCGTAGACTATGGCTACACCTTC. This translates into CASSPGFVVDYGYTF.

This clone has more than one count but fewer than ten. The CDR3 nucleotides read TGTGCCCGGCGCGGGCAGGCGAGCTACGAGCAGTACTTC. Amino acids: CARRGQASYEQYF. The V and J genes are TRBV28 and TRBJ2-7, with D tentatively TRBD2 (5 bases). The CDR3 contains 13 residues. CDR1 and CDR2 (germline): MDHEN, SYDVKM. V gave up 11 bases and J gave up 3 bases, with 17 bases separating them.

The chain couples TRBV13 to TRBJ2-6; no clear D gene. V was shortened by 1 base and J by 4 bases, with 14 bases between the two germline ends. The CDR3 spans 17 residues. Germline V gene data show CDR1 as PRHDT and CDR2 as FYEKMQ (reference sequence). The CDR3 DNA follows: TGTGCCAGCAGCTTAGCTAATAACCTCTCGGGGGCCAACGTCCTGACTTTC. Its translation: CASSLANNLSGANVLTF. Combining the CDR3 with reference TRBV13 and TRBJ2-6 gives the whole variable domain AAGVIQSPRHLIKEKRETATLKCYPIPRHDTVYWYQQGPGQDPQFLISFYEKMQSDKGSIPDRFSAQQFSDYHSELNMSSLELGDSALYFCASSLANNLSGANVLTFGAGSRLTVL.

The chain carries TRBV6-1 and TRBJ2-1; 11 bases are shared with TRBD2. The length of the CDR3 is 14 residues. Germline CDR1 is MNHNS and CDR2 is SASEGT. Trimming at V came to 2 bases and at J to 12 bases, leaving 6 bases not matched to a gene. This CDR3 is CASSETSGGRGQFF. In DNA form, the CDR3 reads TGTGCCAGCAGTGAAACTAGCGGGGGTCGCGGGCAGTTCTTC.

The rearrangement joins TRBV7-9 to TRBJ2-5; 13 positions match TRBD2. This CDR3 has 17 amino acids. Germline CDR1 is SEHNR and CDR2 is FQNEAQ (reference sequence). Germline trimming cut 4 bases from V and 2 bases from J; bases unmatched to any gene: 7. The DNA for the CDR3 is TGTGCCAGCAGCTCACCGACTAGCGGGGGGTGGCAAGAGACCCAGTACTTC. Amino acid sequence: CASSSPTSGGWQETQYF.

The chain couples TRBV9 to TRBJ2-3; 12 nucleotides line up with TRBD2. The CDR3 runs to 15 residues. Germline trimming cut 2 bases from V and 4 bases from J; bases unmatched to any gene: 2. From germline, CDR1 is SGDLS and CDR2 YYNGEE. The CDR3 here is CASSVSSGGADTQYF. CDR3 bases: TGTGCCAGCAGCGTGTCTAGCGGGGGGGCAGATACGCAGTATTTT.

The chain employs TRBV9 and TRBJ2-2, with 13 bases matching TRBD2. J lost 4 bases, V lost 3 bases, and 3 bases had no gene match. From germline, CDR1 is SGDLS and CDR2 YYNGEE. The CDR3 runs 16 residues. CDR3: CASSAGLAGTTGELFF. CDR3 coding DNA: TGTGCCAGCAGCGCGGGACTAGCGGGAACCACCGGGGAGCTGTTTTTT. The full variable domain, rest sourced from reference TRBV9 and TRBJ2-2, is DSGVTQTPKHLITATGQRVTLRCSPRSGDLSVYWYQQSLDQGLQFLIQYYNGEERAKGNILERFSAQQFPDLHSELNLSSLELGDSALYFCASSAGLAGTTGELFFGEGSRLTVL.

The V and J genes are TRBV9 and TRBJ2-1, with D possibly matching TRBD1 (5 bases). CDR1 and CDR2 (germline): SGDLS, YYNGEE. The CDR3 covers 13 residues. The V end was cut by 0 bases, the J end by 5 bases, with 6 bases between. DNA of the CDR3: TGTGCCAGCAGCGTAGGACAGCACAATGAGCAGTTCTTC. It specifies CASSVGQHNEQFF. The whole variable domain, remainder taken from reference TRBV9 and TRBJ2-1, is DSGVTQTPKHLITATGQRVTLRCSPRSGDLSVYWYQQSLDQGLQFLIQYYNGEERAKGNILERFSAQQFPDLHSELNLSSLELGDSALYFCASSVGQHNEQFFGPGTRLTVL.

This sequence joins TRBV7-2 and TRBJ2-2; weak D call: TRBD2 (6 bases). The V gene lost 5 bases and the J gene lost 0 bases, with 10 bases spanning the gap. CDR3 length: 15 residues. Germline values: CDR1 SGHTA, CDR2 FQGNSA. In DNA, the CDR3 is TGTGCCAGCAGCGCGGGACCGGCGAACACCGGGGAGCTGTTTTTT. Protein product: CASSAGPANTGELFF.

J is TRBJ2-7 and V is TRBV27, with TRBD1 identical over 9 bases. Germline CDR1 and CDR2: MNHEY and SMNVEV (reference sequence). The ends lost 4 bases at V and 4 bases at J; junction bases unmatched: 5. There are 14 residues in the CDR3. CDR3 nucleotide sequence: TGTGCCAGCAGTTCGACAGGGGGTTCTTACGAGCAGTACTTC. Its protein is CASSSTGGSYEQYF.

The chain employs TRBV29-1 and TRBJ2-7, with a weak D call TRBD2 (6 bases). Germline lookup yields CDR1 SQVTM and CDR2 ANQGSEA. The CDR3 extends over 13 amino acids. The germline V and J ends were trimmed by 4 bases and 4 bases, with 14 bases remaining between them. Here the CDR3 DNA reads TGCAGCGTTGGGCAGGGTCGGGGGTACGAGCAGTACTTC. Protein: CSVGQGRGYEQYF.

J is TRBJ2-1 and V is TRBV10-2, with D maybe TRBD1 (6 bases). With 7 bases removed from V and 0 bases from J, the gap between germline ends came to 10 bases. Germline V CDR1 and CDR2: WSHSY, SAAADI. CDR3 length: 14 residues. In DNA form, the CDR3 reads TGCGCCAGCACAGGGGATGCCTCCTACAATGAGCAGTTCTTC. Amino acid sequence: CASTGDASYNEQFF.

The chain joins TRBV15 to TRBJ1-2; D unclear. From germline, CDR1 is LNHNV and CDR2 YYDKDF (reference sequence). The V end was cut by 0 bases, the J end by 8 bases, with 10 bases between. The CDR3 is 13 amino acids. CDR3 in DNA: TGTGCCACCAGCAGAGATCGAGGAAACGGCTACACCTTC. Translating gives CATSRDRGNGYTF.

This sequence joins TRBV30 and TRBJ2-3; TRBD2 aligns across 10 bases. Trimming at V came to 5 bases and at J to 3 bases, leaving 8 bases not matched to a gene. Germline CDR1 reads GTSNPN; CDR2 reads SVGIG (reference sequence). The CDR3 length is 15 residues. CDR3 loop: CAWSDPGLATDTQYF. Written as DNA, the CDR3 is TGTGCCTGGTCTGATCCGGGACTAGCGACAGATACGCAGTATTTT.

The V call is TRBV27, the J call TRBJ2-1, with D unresolved. CDR3 size: 14 residues. With 0 bases removed from V and 4 bases from J, the gap between germline ends came to 7 bases. Germline assignment: CDR1 MNHEY and CDR2 SMNVEV (reference sequence). The CDR3 DNA is TGTGCCAGCAGTTTATCGGGCAGTTACAATGAGCAGTTCTTC. It yields the protein CASSLSGSYNEQFF.

The V call is TRBV30, the J call TRBJ1-1; D gene unclear. Germline CDR1 GTSNPN, CDR2 SVGIG (reference sequence). The V and J ends lost 3 bases and 2 bases respectively, with 7 bases between them. The CDR3 is made up of 12 amino acids. CDR3 amino acids: CAWRAGNTEAFF. In DNA, the CDR3 is TGTGCCTGGAGAGCAGGTAACACTGAAGCTTTCTTT. Variable domain in full (rest from reference TRBV30 and TRBJ1-1): SQTIHQWPATLVQPVGSPLSLECTVEGTSNPNLYWYRQAAGRGLQLLFYSVGIGQISSEVPQNLSASRPQDRQFILSSKKLLLSDSGFYLCAWRAGNTEAFFGQGTRLTVV.

J is TRBJ1-2 and V is TRBV6-1, with D possibly being TRBD1 (6 bases). V gave up 1 base and J gave up 4 bases, with 10 bases separating them. The CDR3 is made up of 14 amino acids. Germline V gives CDR1 MNHNS, CDR2 SASEGT. DNA of the CDR3: TGTGCCAGCAGTGAAGAGGGGGGGATCTATGGCTACACCTTC. It codes for CASSEEGGIYGYTF.

V is TRBV27 and J is TRBJ2-3; 8 bases map to TRBD2. Looked up from germline, CDR1 is MNHEY and CDR2 is SMNVEV (reference sequence). This CDR3 region has 15 residues. Unmatched junction bases numbered 15, after V lost 6 bases and J lost 10 bases. CDR3 DNA: TGTGCCAGCAGCCCGTACGCGGGGGGACTGACCGCGCAGTATTTT. This sequence encodes CASSPYAGGLTAQYF.

V usage is TRBV5-4 and J usage is TRBJ1-1; D is perhaps TRBD1 (6 bases). Trimming took off 2 bases at V and 1 base at J, with 9 bases between the two ends. From germline, CDR1 is SGHNT and CDR2 YYREEE (reference sequence). This CDR3 comprises 14 residues. CDR3: CASSFPTGNTEAFF. As DNA, the CDR3 is TGTGCCAGCAGCTTCCCGACAGGGAACACTGAAGCTTTCTTT.

J is TRBJ1-1 and V is TRBV28; the D is unclear. This CDR3 is 17 amino acids long. Trimming shortened V by 3 bases and J by 1 base, and 18 bases separated the two germline ends. Germline V gives CDR1 MDHEN, CDR2 SYDVKM. CDR3 nucleotides: TGTGCCAGCAGTTTTTCTCCTCGGTTTGAACCGAACACTGAAGCTTTCTTT. This gives the protein CASSFSPRFEPNTEAFF.